This TCR beta chain derives from a study of breast tumors, draining lymph nodes, adjacent tissues. This clonotype was counted ten times or more. Its cognate antigen is unknown. Samples came from axillary lymph nodes draining the breast cancer. TCRdb re-called the multiplex PCR reads through MiXCR, storing one row per CDR3 protein. In the table there are 150,000 to 200,000 distinct CDR3 sequences, approximately 33% of which are singletons. Study outcomes and limitations: Tumor repertoires ranked between lymph nodes and nontumor tissue in diversity, with V and J gene preferences. Compared with basal-like, luminal-like tumors shared significantly more repertoire with nontumor tissue.

Source material: axillary lymph node tissue. The TCR comes from a female donor with breast cancer. Some clones in this sample may be carry-over from other donors' samples.

CDR3 coding DNA: TGTGCCAGCAGCCCCCTGCCGGGACAGGGGGCGAATGAGCAGTTCTTC. Translated: CASSPLPGQGANEQFF. This chain connects TRBV7-3 to TRBJ2-1; 12 bases match TRBD1. The V gene's germline CDR1 is SGHTA and CDR2 FQGTGA. The CDR3 extends over 16 amino acids. The trim removed 5 bases at V and 7 bases at J, leaving 9 bases unmatched.